This TCR beta chain was found in a study of blood T cell repertoires in COVID-19. Background on the study: Both acute and convalescent COVID-19 samples were obtained from the United States, Italy and Spain. The analysed material was cDNA or gDNA that came from T cells, B-cell-depleted T cells, or PBMCs.

Original analysis: Amplified reference gene primers provided the basis for estimating nucleated cell counts. The data were produced by immunoSEQ multiplex PCR, yet TCRdb's version contains in-frame clones alone and is incomplete. The V and J calls and clone size were taken over from that table, and D and trimming were inferred from the DNA. The repertoire includes some 21,000 clones, 75% to 90% of them detected once, and approximately 19% sits in the top ten. The CDR3 contains 20 residues. This chain joins TRBV21-1 and TRBJ2-3; TRBD2, the D gene given by the table, was not confirmed from the DNA. TRBV21-1 is flagged as a pseudogene. The material sequenced was peripheral blood. This clonotype was sampled from a man aged 70 or older with active COVID-19. CDR3 sequence (DNA): TGTGCCAGCAGCTTAAACAGGCGGGGACTAGCAGATTCTAGCACAGATACGCAGTATTTT. Translation gives CASSLNRRGLADSSTDTQYF.